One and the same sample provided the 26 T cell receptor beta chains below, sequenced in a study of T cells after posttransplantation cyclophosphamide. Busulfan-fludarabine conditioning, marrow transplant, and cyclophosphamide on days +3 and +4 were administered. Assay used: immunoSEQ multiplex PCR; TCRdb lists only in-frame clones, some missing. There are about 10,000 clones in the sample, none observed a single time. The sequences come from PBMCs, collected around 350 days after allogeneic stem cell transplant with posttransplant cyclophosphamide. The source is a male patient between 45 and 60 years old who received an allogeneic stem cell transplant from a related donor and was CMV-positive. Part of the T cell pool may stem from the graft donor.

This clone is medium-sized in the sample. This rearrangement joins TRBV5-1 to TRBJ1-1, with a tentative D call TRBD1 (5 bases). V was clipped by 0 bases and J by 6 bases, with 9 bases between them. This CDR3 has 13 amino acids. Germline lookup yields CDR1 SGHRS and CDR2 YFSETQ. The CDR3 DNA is TGCGCCAGCAGCTTGGGTGGAGGGGCTGAAGCTTTCTTT. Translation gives CASSLGGGAEAFF.

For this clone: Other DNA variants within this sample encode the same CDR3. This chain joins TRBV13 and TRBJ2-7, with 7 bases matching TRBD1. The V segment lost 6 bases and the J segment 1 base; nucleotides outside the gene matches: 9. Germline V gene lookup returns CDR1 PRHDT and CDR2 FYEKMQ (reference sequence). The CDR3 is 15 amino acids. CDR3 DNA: TGTGCCAGCAGTTCAAGAGGGGGCTCTTCCTACGAGCAGTACTTC. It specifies CASSSRGGSSYEQYF.

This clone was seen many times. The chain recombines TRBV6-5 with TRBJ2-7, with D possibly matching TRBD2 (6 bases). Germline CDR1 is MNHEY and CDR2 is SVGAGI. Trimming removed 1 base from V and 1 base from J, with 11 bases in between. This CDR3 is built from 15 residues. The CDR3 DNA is TGTGCCAGCAGTTACTTGCCTAGCGATTCCTACGAGCAGTACTTC. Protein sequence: CASSYLPSDSYEQYF.

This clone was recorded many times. The DNA of the CDR3 is TGTGCCACCAGCCCAAGACAGACGAGCAATCAGCCCCAGCATTTT. Protein product: CATSPRQTSNQPQHF. This chain uses TRBV15 with TRBJ1-5, with a tentative D call TRBD1 (5 bases). Trimming shortened V by 5 bases and J by 1 base, and 12 bases separated the two germline ends. The CDR3 contains 15 residues. Germline CDR1 and CDR2: LNHNV and YYDKDF (reference sequence).

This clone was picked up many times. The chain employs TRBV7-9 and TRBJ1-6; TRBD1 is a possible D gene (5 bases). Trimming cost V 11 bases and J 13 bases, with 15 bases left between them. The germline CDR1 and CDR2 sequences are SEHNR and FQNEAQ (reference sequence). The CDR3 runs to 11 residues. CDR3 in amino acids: CACEMGGPLHF. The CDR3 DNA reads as TGTGCCTGCGAGATGGGGGGGCCCCTCCACTTT.

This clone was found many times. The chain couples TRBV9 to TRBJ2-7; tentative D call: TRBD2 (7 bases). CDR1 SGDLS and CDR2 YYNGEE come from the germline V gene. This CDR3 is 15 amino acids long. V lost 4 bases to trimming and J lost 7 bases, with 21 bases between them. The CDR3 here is CASSLEGGNLQEQYF. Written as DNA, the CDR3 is TGTGCCAGCAGCTTGGAGGGGGGGAACCTACAGGAGCAGTACTTC.

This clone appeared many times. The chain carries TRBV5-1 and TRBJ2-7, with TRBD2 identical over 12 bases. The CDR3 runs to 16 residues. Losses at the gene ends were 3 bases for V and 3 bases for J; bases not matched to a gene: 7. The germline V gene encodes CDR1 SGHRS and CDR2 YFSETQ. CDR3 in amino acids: CASSWASGGEDYEQYF. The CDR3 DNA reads TGCGCCAGCAGCTGGGCTAGCGGGGGGGAAGACTACGAGCAGTACTTC.

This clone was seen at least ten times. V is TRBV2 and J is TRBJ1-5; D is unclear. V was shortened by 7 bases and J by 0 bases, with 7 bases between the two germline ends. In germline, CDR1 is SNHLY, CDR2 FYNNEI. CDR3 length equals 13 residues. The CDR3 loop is CASNGDSNQPQHF. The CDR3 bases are TGTGCCAGCAACGGAGATAGCAATCAGCCCCAGCATTTT.

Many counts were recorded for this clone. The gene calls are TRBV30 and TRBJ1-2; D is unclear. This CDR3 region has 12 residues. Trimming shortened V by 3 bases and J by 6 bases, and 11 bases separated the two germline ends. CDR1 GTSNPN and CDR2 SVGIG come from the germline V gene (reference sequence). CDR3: CAWSADSDGYTF. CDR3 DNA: TGTGCCTGGAGCGCAGATTCAGATGGCTACACCTTC.

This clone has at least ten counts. CDR3 bases: TGTGCCAGCAGCGCGGCCAAAAACATTCAGTACTTC. It specifies CASSAAKNIQYF. The genes are TRBV7-8 and TRBJ2-4; no definite D call. Germline V CDR1 and CDR2: SGHVS, FQNEAQ. CDR3 length: 12 residues. V shed 5 bases and J shed 1 base, with 3 bases lying between them.

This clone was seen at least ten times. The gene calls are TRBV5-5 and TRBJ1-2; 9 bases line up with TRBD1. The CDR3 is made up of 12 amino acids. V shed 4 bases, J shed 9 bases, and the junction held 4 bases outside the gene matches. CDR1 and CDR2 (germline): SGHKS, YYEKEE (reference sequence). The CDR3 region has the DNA TGTGCCAGCAGCAGGGGACAGGGCTGCTACACCTTC. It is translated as CASSRGQGCYTF.

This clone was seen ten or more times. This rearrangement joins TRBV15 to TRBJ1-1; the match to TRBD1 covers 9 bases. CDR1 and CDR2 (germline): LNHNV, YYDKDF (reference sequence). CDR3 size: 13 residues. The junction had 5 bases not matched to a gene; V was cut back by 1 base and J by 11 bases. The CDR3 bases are TGTGCCACCAGCAGAGCCGGGACAGGGAAGGCTTTCTTT. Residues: CATSRAGTGKAFF.

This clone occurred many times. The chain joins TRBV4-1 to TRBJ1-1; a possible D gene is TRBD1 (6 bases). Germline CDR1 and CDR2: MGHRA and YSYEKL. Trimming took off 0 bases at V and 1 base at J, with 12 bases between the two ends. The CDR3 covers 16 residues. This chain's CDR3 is CASSQEGRGRNTEAFF. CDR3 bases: TGCGCCAGCAGCCAAGAAGGGAGGGGGAGGAACACTGAAGCTTTCTTT.

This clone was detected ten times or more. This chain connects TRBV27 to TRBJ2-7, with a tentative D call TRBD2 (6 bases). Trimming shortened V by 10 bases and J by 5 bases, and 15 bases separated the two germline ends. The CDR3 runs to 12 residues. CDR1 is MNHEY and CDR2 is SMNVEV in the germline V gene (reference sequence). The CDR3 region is CATGDSHHEQYF. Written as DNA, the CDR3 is TGTGCCACTGGGGACTCCCACCACGAGCAGTACTTC.

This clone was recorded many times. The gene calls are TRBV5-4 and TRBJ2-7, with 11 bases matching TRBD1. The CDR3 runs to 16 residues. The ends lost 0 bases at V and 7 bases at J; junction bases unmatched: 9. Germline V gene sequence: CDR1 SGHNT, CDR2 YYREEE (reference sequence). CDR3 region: CASSLVFGTGGREQYF. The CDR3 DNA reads TGTGCCAGCAGCTTGGTATTTGGGACAGGGGGTCGGGAGCAGTACTTC.

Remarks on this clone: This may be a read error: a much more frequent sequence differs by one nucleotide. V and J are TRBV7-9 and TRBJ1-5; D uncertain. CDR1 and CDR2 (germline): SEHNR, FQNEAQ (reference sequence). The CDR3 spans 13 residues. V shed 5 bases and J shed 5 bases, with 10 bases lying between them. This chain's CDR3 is CASSIGLHQPQHF. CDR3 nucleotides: TGTGCCAGCAGCATAGGTCTTCATCAGCCCCAGCATTTT.

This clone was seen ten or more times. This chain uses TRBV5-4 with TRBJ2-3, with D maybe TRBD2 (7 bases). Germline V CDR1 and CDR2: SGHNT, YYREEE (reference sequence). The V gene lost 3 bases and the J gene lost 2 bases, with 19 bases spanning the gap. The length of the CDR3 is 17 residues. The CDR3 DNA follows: TGTGCCAGCAGCTCCCCAATGGGGAGGGACAACACAGATACGCAGTATTTT. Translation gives CASSSPMGRDNTDTQYF.

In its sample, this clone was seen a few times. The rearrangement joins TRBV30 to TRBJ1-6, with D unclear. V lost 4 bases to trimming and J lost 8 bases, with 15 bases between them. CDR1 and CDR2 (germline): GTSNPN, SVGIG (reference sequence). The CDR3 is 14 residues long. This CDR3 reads CAWNEADLYSPLHF. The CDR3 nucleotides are TGTGCCTGGAACGAGGCAGACCTTTATTCACCCCTCCACTTT.

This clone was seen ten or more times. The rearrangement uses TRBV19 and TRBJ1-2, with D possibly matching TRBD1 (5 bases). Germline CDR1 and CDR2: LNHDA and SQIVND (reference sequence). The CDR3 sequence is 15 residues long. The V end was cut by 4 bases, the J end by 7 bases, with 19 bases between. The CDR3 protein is CASSTAGENDFGYTF. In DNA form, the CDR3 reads TGTGCCAGTAGTACGGCGGGGGAAAATGATTTTGGCTACACCTTC.

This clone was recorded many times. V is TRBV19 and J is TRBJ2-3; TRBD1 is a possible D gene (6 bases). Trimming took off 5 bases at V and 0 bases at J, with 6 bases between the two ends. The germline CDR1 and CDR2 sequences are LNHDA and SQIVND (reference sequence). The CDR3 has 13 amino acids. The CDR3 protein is CASSDRSTDTQYF. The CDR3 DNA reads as TGTGCCAGTAGTGACAGGAGCACAGATACGCAGTATTTT. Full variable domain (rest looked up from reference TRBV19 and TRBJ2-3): DGGITQSPKYLFRKEGQNVTLSCEQNLNHDAMYWYRQDPGQGLRLIYYSQIVNDFQKGDIAEGYSVSREKKESFPLTVTSAQKNPTAFYLCASSDRSTDTQYFGPGTRLTVL.

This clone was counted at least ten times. The CDR3 sequence is CASSYRQGTYEQYF. The CDR3 bases are TGTGCCAGCAGTTATCGACAGGGGACCTACGAGCAGTACTTC. The chain carries TRBV6-5 and TRBJ2-7; 8 positions agree with TRBD1. V gave up 3 bases and J gave up 2 bases; unmatched junction bases: 3. Looked up from germline, CDR1 is MNHEY and CDR2 is SVGAGI. This CDR3 region has 14 residues.

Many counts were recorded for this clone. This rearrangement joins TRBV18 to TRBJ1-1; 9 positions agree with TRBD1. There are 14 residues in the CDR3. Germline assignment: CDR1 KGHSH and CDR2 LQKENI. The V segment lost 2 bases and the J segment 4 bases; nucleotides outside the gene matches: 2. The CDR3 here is CASSPADRGTEAFF. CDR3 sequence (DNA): TGTGCCAGCTCACCAGCGGACAGGGGCACTGAAGCTTTCTTT.

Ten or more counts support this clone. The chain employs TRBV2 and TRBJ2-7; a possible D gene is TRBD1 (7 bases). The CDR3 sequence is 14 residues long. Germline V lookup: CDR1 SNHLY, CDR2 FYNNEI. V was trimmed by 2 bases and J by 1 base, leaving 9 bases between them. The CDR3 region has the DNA TGTGCCAGCAGTGAACAGGGGGGATCCTACGAGCAGTACTTC. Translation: CASSEQGGSYEQYF.

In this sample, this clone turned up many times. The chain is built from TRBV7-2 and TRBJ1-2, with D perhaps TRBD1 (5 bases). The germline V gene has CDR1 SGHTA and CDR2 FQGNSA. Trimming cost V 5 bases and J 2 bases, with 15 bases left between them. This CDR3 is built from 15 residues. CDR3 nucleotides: TGTGCCAGCAGCGGGTACAGGACTACCAACTATGGCTACACCTTC. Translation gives CASSGYRTTNYGYTF.

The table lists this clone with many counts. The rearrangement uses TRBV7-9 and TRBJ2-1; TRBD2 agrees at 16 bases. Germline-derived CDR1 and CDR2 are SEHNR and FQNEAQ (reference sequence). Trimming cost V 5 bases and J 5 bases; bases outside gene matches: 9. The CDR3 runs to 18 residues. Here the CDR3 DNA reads TGTGCCAGCAGCCAGGGACTAGCGGGAGGGCCGGCGGACAATGAGCAGTTCTTC. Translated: CASSQGLAGGPADNEQFF.

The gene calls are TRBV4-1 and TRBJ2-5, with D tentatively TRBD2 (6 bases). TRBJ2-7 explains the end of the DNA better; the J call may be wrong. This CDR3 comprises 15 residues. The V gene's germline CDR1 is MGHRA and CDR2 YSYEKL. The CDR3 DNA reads TGCGCCAGCAGCCAAGCGGGAGTACCGCACTACGAGCAGTACTTC. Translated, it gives CASSQAGVPHYEQYF.